This T cell receptor (beta chain) was sequenced for a study of T cell repertoires in cytomegalovirus infection. From the reads, TCRdb called clonotypes with MiXCR, one entry per CDR3 protein. The sample carries about 360,000 distinct CDR3 sequences, around 18% recorded once. A word on this clonotype: Antigen unknown.

Study-wide findings and caveats: Using cumulative public TCR beta family frequency, the authors identified those who carried CMV together with the relevant HLA.

The V end was cut by 4 bases, the J end by 6 bases, with 8 bases between. Germline V CDR1 and CDR2: MNHNS, SASEGT. There are 12 residues in the CDR3. The rearrangement uses TRBV6-1 and TRBJ2-3; possible D gene TRBD1, 5 bases. Input material: PBMCs. The TCR originated in a human donor in good health (CMV status not recorded). Some clones in this sample may be carry-over from other donors' samples. The CDR3 nucleotides are TGTGCCAGCAGTGTTGGGGCGGATACGCAGTATTTT. Its protein product is CASSVGADTQYF.